A single sample gave rise to the 20 T cell receptor beta chains below, sequenced in a study of immune evolution from preneoplasia to lung adenocarcinoma. Clones were read by immunoSEQ multiplex PCR, and TCRdb kept only the in-frame ones, dropping some. The data hold around 8,000 clones, with roughly 84% observed a single time. Sample: FFPE minimally invasive lung adenocarcinoma tissue. All receptors derive from a person aged 65 to 79 with lung adenocarcinoma.

This chain links TRBV10-3 with TRBJ1-2; D not certain. Trimming stripped 4 bases from V and 1 base from J, with 7 bases between. The CDR3 is 13 amino acids. Germline-derived CDR1 and CDR2 are ENHRY and SYGVKD. CDR3 nucleotide sequence: TGTGCCATCAGTGTGCAGTATAACTATGGCTACACCTTC. Translating it yields CAISVQYNYGYTF.

This clone was recorded a few times. The genes are TRBV10-1 and TRBJ2-7; TRBD1 is a possible D gene (7 bases). The CDR3 contains 13 residues. Germline CDR1 is WNHNN and CDR2 is SYGVQD (reference sequence). Trimming cost V 4 bases and J 6 bases, with 13 bases left between them. The chain's CDR3 is CASSVGRQGEQYF. The CDR3 DNA sequence: TGCGCCAGCAGTGTCGGGAGACAGGGCGAGCAGTACTTC.

The chain links TRBV28 to TRBJ2-7; possible D gene TRBD2, 5 bases. The germline CDR1 and CDR2 sequences are MDHEN and SYDVKM. This CDR3 comprises 15 residues. V was clipped by 5 bases and J by 3 bases, with 17 bases between them. The CDR3, as DNA: TGTGCCAGCAGTCCAGGCGGAGGCAGCGGCTACGAGCAGTACTTC. Its translation is CASSPGGGSGYEQYF.

The gene calls are TRBV5-4 and TRBJ1-4; D remains ambiguous. The CDR3 has 14 residues. The germline V gene has CDR1 SGHNT and CDR2 YYREEE (reference sequence). V gave up 4 bases and J gave up 6 bases, with 13 bases separating them. The CDR3 here is CASSQRSSDEKLFF. The CDR3 coding sequence is TGTGCCAGCAGCCAGAGAAGTTCGGATGAAAAACTGTTTTTT.

This sequence joins TRBV11-2 and TRBJ2-1; 7 bases are a match to TRBD2. The J segment lost 3 bases and the V segment lost 2 bases, leaving 13 bases of the junction unmatched. Per germline, CDR1 SGHAT and CDR2 FQNNGV. The CDR3 runs 18 residues. DNA of the CDR3: TGTGCCAGCAGCTTAATCCCCCCGCGGCTAGCGGTCTACAATGAGCAGTTCTTC. The encoded protein is CASSLIPPRLAVYNEQFF.

This chain joins TRBV29-1 and TRBJ2-2; 7 bases are shared with TRBD2. This CDR3 has 13 amino acids. Germline CDR1 SQVTM, CDR2 ANQGSEA. Trimming took 6 bases from V and 1 from J; bases not matched to a gene: 2. The CDR3 bases are TGCAGCGTAGCTAGCGGGAACACCGGGGAGCTGTTTTTT. This codes for CSVASGNTGELFF.

CDR3 DNA sequence: TGTGCCAGCAGTTTGAACGAGCAGTACTTC. The encoded protein is CASSLNEQYF. The genes are TRBV28 and TRBJ2-7, with no clear D. CDR3 length: 10 residues. Germline V gene sequence: CDR1 MDHEN, CDR2 SYDVKM. The germline V and J ends were trimmed by 3 bases and 5 bases, with 2 bases remaining between them.

V gene TRBV2 combines with J gene TRBJ2-1; 14 nucleotides align to TRBD2. The trim removed 6 bases at V and 7 bases at J, leaving 8 bases unmatched. The CDR3 is 16 residues long. CDR1 SNHLY and CDR2 FYNNEI come from the germline V gene. CDR3 nucleotides: TGTGCCAGCAGCCCGACGGGACTAGCGGGAGTGAATGAGCAGTTCTTC. Translated, it gives CASSPTGLAGVNEQFF.

The chain joins TRBV29-1 to TRBJ2-5; 7 nucleotides align to TRBD2. Germline V gene data show CDR1 as SQVTM and CDR2 as ANQGSEA. The V segment lost 5 bases and the J segment 5 bases; nucleotides outside the gene matches: 8. The CDR3 sequence is 13 residues long. The CDR3 spells CSVLREDSETQYF. The CDR3 bases are TGCAGCGTTTTACGGGAGGATTCCGAGACCCAGTACTTC.

The chain combines TRBV25-1 with TRBJ2-5; D call uncertain. The V and J ends lost 1 base and 1 base respectively, with 7 bases between them. The CDR3 consists of 14 residues. CDR1 and CDR2 (germline): MGHDK, SYGVNS. Written as DNA, the CDR3 is TGTGCCAGCAGTGAATGGGCCGCCCAAGAGACCCAGTACTTC. Residues: CASSEWAAQETQYF.

This clone was seen only a few times. J is TRBJ2-5 and V is TRBV25-1; D ambiguous. The closer fit of TRBJ2-7 to the DNA end suggests the J call may be wrong. CDR3 length: 13 amino acids. Germline V lookup: CDR1 MGHDK, CDR2 SYGVNS. The CDR3 here is CASSLWSKYEQYF. CDR3 sequence (DNA): TGTGCCAGCAGTTTATGGTCTAAGTACGAGCAGTACTTC.

V is TRBV2 and J is TRBJ2-2; D could derive from TRBD1 or TRBD2 (7 bases each). Germline V lookup: CDR1 SNHLY, CDR2 FYNNEI. Trimming pared 6 bases from V and 2 bases from J, leaving 13 bases between. The CDR3 extends over 15 amino acids. The CDR3 protein is CASRAGQPNTGELFF. CDR3 coding DNA: TGTGCCAGCAGAGCGGGACAGCCTAACACCGGGGAGCTGTTTTTT.

J is TRBJ1-5 and V is TRBV19; D not certain. The germline gives CDR1 LNHDA, CDR2 SQIVND (reference sequence). Trimming cost V 6 bases and J 4 bases, with 10 bases left between them. The CDR3 extends over 13 amino acids. CDR3 amino acids: CASRDFPNQPQHF. CDR3 DNA: TGTGCCAGTAGGGACTTTCCGAATCAGCCCCAGCATTTT. The complete variable domain, with remaining parts taken from reference TRBV19 and TRBJ1-5, reads DGGITQSPKYLFRKEGQNVTLSCEQNLNHDAMYWYRQDPGQGLRLIYYSQIVNDFQKGDIAEGYSVSREKKESFPLTVTSAQKNPTAFYLCASRDFPNQPQHFGDGTRLSIL.

The chain has TRBV11-2 and TRBJ2-1; D gene uncertain. The CDR3 is made up of 11 amino acids. CDR1 SGHAT and CDR2 FQNNGV come from the germline V gene. Trimming removed 3 bases from V and 5 bases from J, with 2 bases in between. As DNA, the CDR3 is TGTGCCAGCAGCTTGGACAATGAGCAGTTCTTC. It is translated as CASSLDNEQFF.

V gene TRBV5-6 combines with J gene TRBJ2-5, with a weak D call TRBD2 (7 bases). Germline lookup yields CDR1 SGHDT and CDR2 YYEEEE. V gave up 0 bases and J gave up 3 bases, with 9 bases separating them. CDR3 size: 14 residues. This chain's CDR3 is CASSLEGGEETQYF. DNA for the CDR3: TGTGCCAGCAGCTTGGAGGGGGGGGAAGAGACCCAGTACTTC.

The chain uses TRBV21-1 and TRBJ2-7; TRBD2, as called in the table, went unchecked against the DNA. TRBV21-1 is flagged as a pseudogene. The CDR3 has 16 amino acids. CDR3 protein: CASSTQSGSTFYEQYF. The CDR3 DNA is TGTGCCAGCAGCACCCAAAGCGGTAGCACCTTCTACGAGCAGTACTTC.

The chain couples TRBV15 to TRBJ1-2, with 8 bases aligning to TRBD1. CDR1 is LNHNV and CDR2 is YYDKDF in the germline V gene (reference sequence). J gave up 0 bases and V 0 bases, and 3 bases lay outside the gene matches. This CDR3 comprises 16 residues. As DNA, the CDR3 is TGTGCCACCAGCAGAGAGAGGACAGGGACTAACTATGGCTACACCTTC. The encoded protein is CATSRERTGTNYGYTF.

This chain uses TRBV7-2 with TRBJ2-7, with D possibly matching TRBD2 (6 bases). Trimming took 9 bases from V and 0 from J, leaving 15 bases between them. Germline CDR1 reads SGHTA; CDR2 reads FQGNSA. The CDR3 is 14 amino acids. In DNA, the CDR3 is TGTGCCAGTGAGAGCGGGTCGGGCTCCTACGAGCAGTACTTC. Its protein is CASESGSGSYEQYF. Full variable domain (outside the CDR3, taken from reference TRBV7-2 and TRBJ2-7): GAGVSQSPSNKVTEKGKDVELRCDPISGHTALYWYRQSLGQGLEFLIYFQGNSAPDKSGLPSDRFSAERTGGSVSTLTIQRTQQEDSAVYLCASESGSGSYEQYFGPGTRLTVT.

The rearrangement links TRBV5-1 to TRBJ1-2; possible D gene TRBD1, 6 bases. Trimming shortened V by 4 bases and J by 2 bases, and 21 bases separated the two germline ends. The CDR3 extends over 17 amino acids. Germline V lookup: CDR1 SGHRS, CDR2 YFSETQ. This chain's CDR3 is CASSREIRDTENYGYTF. In DNA form, the CDR3 reads TGCGCCAGCAGCCGCGAGATCCGGGACACCGAGAACTATGGCTACACCTTC. Using reference TRBV5-1 and TRBJ1-2 for the parts outside the CDR3, the full variable domain is KAGVTQTPRYLIKTRGQQVTLSCSPISGHRSVSWYQQTPGQGLQFLFEYFSETQRNKGNFPGRFSGRQFSNSRSEMNVSTLELGDSALYLCASSREIRDTENYGYTFGSGTRLTVV.

The chain couples TRBV7-8 to TRBJ1-2; D uncertain. CDR3 length: 16 amino acids. Germline V lookup: CDR1 SGHVS, CDR2 FQNEAQ. Deletions cut 5 bases from V and 6 bases from J, with 22 bases between. The CDR3 loop is CASSVAPGPLPDGYTF. The CDR3 DNA follows: TGTGCCAGCAGCGTGGCCCCTGGACCCTTACCTGATGGCTACACCTTC.